One sample yielded the 14 T cell receptor beta chains listed below, sequenced in a study of CD8 T cells in ankylosing spondylitis. TCRdb re-called the 5' RACE reads through MiXCR, storing one row per CDR3 protein. The sample holds 350,000 to 550,000 distinct CDR3 sequences, roughly 26% seen once. These TCRs are of unknown antigen specificity. Study-level points and caveats: There was a TCR beta motif, made of fewer than 10 highly homologous variants, that appeared characteristic of ankylosing spondylitis blood.

Source material: blood, either unsorted or a sorted T cell fraction (not recorded which). The receptors were gathered from a male donor with ankylosing spondylitis.

The chain uses TRBV3-1 and TRBJ1-3; D is possibly TRBD1 (5 bases). V lost 4 bases and J 0 bases, leaving 16 bases between the germline ends. The CDR3 has 17 amino acids. The V gene's germline CDR1 is LGHDT and CDR2 YNNKEL (reference sequence). CDR3 coding DNA: TGTGCCAGCAGCCGTTTGACAGCCGCCTCCTCTGGAAACACCATATATTTT. It encodes CASSRLTAASSGNTIYF.

In this sample, this clonotype turned up a few times. The chain is built from TRBV27 and TRBJ1-5, with D maybe TRBD1 (5 bases). V lost 2 bases and J 0 bases, leaving 8 bases between the germline ends. There are 15 residues in the CDR3. The germline gives CDR1 MNHEY, CDR2 SMNVEV (reference sequence). CDR3 DNA: TGTGCCAGCAGTTTAGACAGAGATAGCAATCAGCCCCAGCATTTT. Protein: CASSLDRDSNQPQHF.

This rearrangement joins TRBV5-1 to TRBJ2-1, with D perhaps assigned TRBD1 or TRBD2 (5 bases each). Germline V lookup: CDR1 SGHRS, CDR2 YFSETQ. V was cut by 4 bases and J by 2 bases, with 16 bases left in between. The CDR3 is 16 amino acids. The DNA for the CDR3 is TGCGCCAGCAGCCCCAGGGTACTAGAGGCCTACAATGAGCAGTTCTTC. It translates to CASSPRVLEAYNEQFF. Full variable domain (remainder filled in from reference TRBV5-1 and TRBJ2-1): KAGVTQTPRYLIKTRGQQVTLSCSPISGHRSVSWYQQTPGQGLQFLFEYFSETQRNKGNFPGRFSGRQFSNSRSEMNVSTLELGDSALYLCASSPRVLEAYNEQFFGPGTRLTVL.

This clonotype was seen ten or more times. V and J are TRBV29-1 and TRBJ2-7; TRBD2 agrees at 7 bases. The V gene's germline CDR1 is SQVTM and CDR2 ANQGSEA. This CDR3 is 12 amino acids long. V shed 3 bases and J 6 bases; nucleotides not matched to a gene: 5. The CDR3 DNA follows: TGCAGCGTTGACGAGGCTAGCGGCGAGCAGTACTTC. This codes for CSVDEASGEQYF.

The chain links TRBV11-1 to TRBJ2-7, with D tentatively TRBD1 or TRBD2 (5 bases each). The germline gives CDR1 SGHAT, CDR2 FQDESV (reference sequence). With 2 bases removed from V and 3 bases from J, the gap between germline ends came to 20 bases. The CDR3 consists of 17 residues. The CDR3 loop reads CASSLLGTERVSYEQYF. In DNA form, the CDR3 reads TGTGCCAGCAGCTTACTGGGGACCGAGAGAGTCAGCTACGAGCAGTACTTC.

The rearrangement uses TRBV6-5 and TRBJ1-1; tentatively, D is TRBD1 (5 bases). The V gene's germline CDR1 is MNHEY and CDR2 SVGAGI. This CDR3 has 17 amino acids. V gave up 2 bases and J gave up 0 bases, with 16 bases separating them. Here the CDR3 reads CASSYPQGVRMNTEAFF. The CDR3 DNA is TGTGCCAGCAGTTACCCCCAGGGAGTAAGGATGAACACTGAAGCTTTCTTT.

The chain is built from TRBV5-1 and TRBJ1-1; TRBD1 agrees at 7 bases. Per the germline V gene, CDR1 is SGHRS and CDR2 is YFSETQ. This CDR3 spans 14 amino acids. Trimming at V came to 3 bases and at J to 5 bases, leaving 7 bases not matched to a gene. The CDR3 region has the DNA TGCGCCAGCAGCTCCCAAGGGGGCGGAACTGAAGCTTTCTTT. It is translated as CASSSQGGGTEAFF.

This clonotype was observed a few times. V and J are TRBV20-1 and TRBJ2-1; 14 positions agree with TRBD2. J lost 2 bases, V lost 1 base, and 10 bases had no gene match. CDR1 DFQATT and CDR2 SNEGSKA come from the germline V gene (reference sequence). The CDR3 runs 19 residues. CDR3 bases: TGCAGTGCTAGAGGCGGCGGGACTAGCGGGAGTGAAGCCTACAATGAGCAGTTCTTC. This gives the protein CSARGGGTSGSEAYNEQFF.

V usage is TRBV19 and J usage is TRBJ1-1; possibly TRBD1 for D (6 bases). The CDR3 contains 15 residues. CDR1 LNHDA and CDR2 SQIVND come from the germline V gene (reference sequence). Deletions cut 5 bases from V and 0 bases from J, with 13 bases between. The CDR3 region has the DNA TGTGCCAGTAGTCCCGAGGGGGGGTTGAACACTGAAGCTTTCTTT. This gives the protein CASSPEGGLNTEAFF.

This chain uses TRBV20-1 with TRBJ2-5; weak D call: TRBD2 (5 bases). V was shortened by 6 bases and J by 5 bases, with 13 bases between the two germline ends. The CDR3 extends over 12 amino acids. Germline V gene lookup returns CDR1 DFQATT and CDR2 SNEGSKA (reference sequence). The CDR3 region is CSAGIPGETQYF. CDR3 nucleotide sequence: TGCAGTGCCGGGATCCCTGGGGAGACCCAGTACTTC.

V usage is TRBV6-1 and J usage is TRBJ2-1; D gene ambiguous. The CDR3 spans 15 residues. Deletions cut 7 bases from V and 1 base from J, with 14 bases between. Germline V CDR1 and CDR2: MNHNS, SASEGT. CDR3 residues: CASTLGPPSYNEQFF. For the CDR3, the DNA is TGTGCCAGCACCCTAGGACCGCCTTCCTACAATGAGCAGTTCTTC.

The genes are TRBV6-1 and TRBJ1-1, with D possibly TRBD1 on 6 matching bases. CDR3 length: 14 amino acids. Germline CDR1 is MNHNS and CDR2 is SASEGT. V lost 5 bases, J lost 5 bases, and 15 bases lay in between. DNA for the CDR3: TGTGCCAGCAGTCCCCAGGGAGGGGGGACTGAAGCTTTCTTT. The encoded protein is CASSPQGGGTEAFF.

This clonotype was counted a few times. The chain has TRBV6-1 and TRBJ2-3; the D gene is possibly TRBD2 (6 bases). The CDR3 length is 16 residues. Per germline, CDR1 MNHNS and CDR2 SASEGT. V gave up 6 bases and J gave up 2 bases, with 18 bases separating them. CDR3: CASRWDGSGATDTQYF. The CDR3 nucleotides read TGTGCCAGCAGGTGGGACGGGAGTGGAGCCACAGATACGCAGTATTTT.

The rearrangement uses TRBV20-1 and TRBJ2-5; a weak D match, TRBD2 (6 bases). There are 14 residues in the CDR3. Per germline, CDR1 DFQATT and CDR2 SNEGSKA (reference sequence). V was pared by 4 bases and J by 1 base, with 13 bases between. CDR3 DNA sequence: TGCAGTGCTAAATCTCTAGCGCTCCAAGAGACCCAGTACTTC. This codes for CSAKSLALQETQYF.